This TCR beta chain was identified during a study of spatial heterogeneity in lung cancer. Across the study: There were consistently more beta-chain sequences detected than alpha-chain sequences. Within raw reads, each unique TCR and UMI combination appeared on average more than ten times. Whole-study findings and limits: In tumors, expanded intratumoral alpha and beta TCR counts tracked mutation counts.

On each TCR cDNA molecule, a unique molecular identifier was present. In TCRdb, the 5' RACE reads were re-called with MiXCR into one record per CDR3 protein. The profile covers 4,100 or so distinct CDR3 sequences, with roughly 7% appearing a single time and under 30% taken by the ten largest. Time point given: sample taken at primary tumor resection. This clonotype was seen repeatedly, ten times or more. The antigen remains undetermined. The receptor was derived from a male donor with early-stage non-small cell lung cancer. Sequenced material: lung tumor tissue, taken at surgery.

DNA for the CDR3: TGCGCCAGCAGCGCGTCGGTTCAACGGCGAGAGACCCAGTACTTC. Protein product: CASSASVQRRETQYF. J is TRBJ2-5 and V is TRBV5-1, with no clear D. V was trimmed by 4 bases and J by 4 bases, leaving 17 bases between them. The germline V gene has CDR1 SGHRS and CDR2 YFSETQ. There are 15 residues in the CDR3.